This is a list of T cell receptor beta chains from one sample in a study of T-cell reconstitution after alpha-beta-depleted transplantation in children. MiXCR was run by TCRdb on the PCR reads, yielding one entry per CDR3 protein. The table shows about 590,000 distinct CDR3 sequences, with approximately 12% occurring only once. The starting material was PBMCs, mostly from graft donor cells, obtained 360 days after TCRalphabeta/CD19-depleted stem cell transplant. These receptors were collected from a male patient younger than 18 who had a stem cell transplant for acute myeloid leukemia, so the T cells may come from the graft donor. Each CDR3 is given with its conserved first and last residue. A D gene is named only where the DNA matches it firmly. Some rows mark clone size as missing; the rest say once, few, many or name a class of expanded clone.

clone_size j_call d_call v_call cdr3_aa cdr3_nt
few TRBJ1-1 - TRBV20-1 CSARDPIGGQGIVLTEAFF TGCAGTGCTAGAGATCCGATAGGGGGGCAGGGAATCGTACTCACTGAAGCTTTCTTT
once TRBJ2-2 TRBD2 TRBV15 CATSRLWGLAENTGELFF TGTGCCACCAGCAGGCTCTGGGGACTAGCGGAGAACACCGGGGAGCTGTTTTTT
many TRBJ1-1 - TRBV18 CASSPLQVEGTEAFF TGTGCCAGCTCACCATTACAGGTCGAAGGCACTGAAGCTTTCTTT
many TRBJ2-2 - TRBV3-1 CASSHNTGELFF TGTGCCAGCAGCCACAACACCGGGGAGCTGTTTTTT
- TRBJ2-5 TRBD2 TRBV20-1 CSARTSAQETQYF TGCAGTGCCAGGACTAGCGCCCAAGAGACCCAGTACTTC
- TRBJ2-1 TRBD2 TRBV7-9 CASRPLAGINNEQFF TGTGCCAGCAGACCACTAGCGGGAATCAACAATGAGCAGTTCTTC
few TRBJ2-2 TRBD1 TRBV24-1 CATSDWGQANTGELFF TGTGCCACCAGTGATTGGGGACAGGCGAACACCGGGGAGCTGTTTTTT
once TRBJ2-5 - TRBV11-2 CASSSPPPGYQETQYF TGTGCCAGCAGCTCACCCCCTCCGGGGTACCAAGAGACCCAGTACTTC
many TRBJ2-6 - TRBV15 CATSRLDNSGANVLTF TGTGCCACCAGCAGATTAGACAACTCTGGGGCCAACGTCCTGACTTTC
- TRBJ2-2 TRBD2 TRBV20-1 CSAPGTSGVMAGELFF TGCAGTGCACCCGGGACTAGCGGGGTCATGGCCGGGGAGCTGTTTTTT
- TRBJ2-1 TRBD2 TRBV2 CTCCLSGTSGRVDNEQFF TGTACCTGCTGTTTATCCGGGACTAGCGGGAGAGTCGACAATGAGCAGTTCTTC
many TRBJ1-1 - TRBV20-1 CSARALTGLNTEAFF TGCAGTGCTAGAGCCTTGACGGGCTTGAACACTGAAGCTTTCTTT
- TRBJ2-5 TRBD2 TRBV20-1 CSALAGQETQYF TGCAGTGCTTTAGCGGGGCAAGAGACCCAGTACTTC
few TRBJ2-7 - TRBV7-2 CASIGGGGHEQYF TGTGCCAGCATCGGAGGGGGTGGACACGAGCAGTACTTC
few TRBJ2-5 TRBD2 TRBV4-3 CASSQVGTSGTQETQYF TGCGCCAGCAGCCAAGTGGGGACTAGCGGCACCCAAGAGACCCAGTACTTC
few TRBJ2-1 TRBD2 TRBV7-8 CASSPTSGHYNEQFF TGTGCCAGCAGCCCAACTAGCGGACACTACAATGAGCAGTTCTTC
- TRBJ2-2 TRBD1 TRBV28 CASSLGYGTGFTGELFF TGTGCCAGCAGTTTGGGGTACGGGACAGGGTTCACCGGGGAGCTGTTTTTT
- TRBJ2-3 TRBD2 TRBV27 CASKGTSYGSPDTQYF TGTGCCAGCAAGGGGACTAGCTACGGCTCCCCAGATACGCAGTATTTT
- TRBJ2-5 - TRBV11-3 CASSLGAAEQETQYF TGTGCCAGCAGCTTGGGGGCGGCTGAACAAGAGACCCAGTACTTC
many TRBJ2-5 TRBD1 TRBV29-1 CSVESGGETQYF TGCAGCGTTGAGTCAGGGGGAGAGACCCAGTACTTC
- TRBJ2-7 TRBD1 TRBV9 CASSARGTGVQPREQYF TGTGCCAGCAGCGCAAGAGGGACAGGGGTGCAACCACGGGAGCAGTACTTC
- TRBJ2-7 TRBD2 TRBV28 CASSLISGSTYEQYF TGTGCCAGCAGTTTGATTAGCGGGAGCACCTACGAGCAGTACTTC
many TRBJ2-1 TRBD2 TRBV24-1 CATSDLAGGSYNEQFF TGTGCCACCAGTGATTTAGCGGGAGGGTCCTACAATGAGCAGTTCTTC
many TRBJ2-1 - TRBV20-1 CSAREALSSYNEQFF TGCAGTGCTAGAGAGGCGCTTAGCTCCTACAATGAGCAGTTCTTC
few TRBJ1-5 - TRBV18 CASSPSGLGRNQPQHF TGTGCCAGCTCACCATCGGGGCTAGGCCGGAATCAGCCCCAGCATTTT
- TRBJ2-7 - TRBV27 CASSFISRGRPYEQYF TGTGCCAGCAGTTTTATCAGTAGGGGCCGCCCCTACGAGCAGTACTTC
- TRBJ2-3 TRBD2 TRBV5-1 CASSWTSSTDTQYF TGCGCCAGCAGCTGGACTAGTAGCACAGATACGCAGTATTTT
- TRBJ1-2 - TRBV30 CAWTGLYGYTF TGTGCCTGGACGGGCCTCTATGGCTACACCTTC
- TRBJ2-6 TRBD2 TRBV12-3/TRBV12-4 CAISRGLAGVSGANVLTF TGTGCCATCAGCCGGGGACTAGCGGGAGTCTCTGGGGCCAACGTCCTGACTTTC
few TRBJ2-2 TRBD2 TRBV29-1 CSVPPAGDTGELFF TGCAGCGTGCCCCCAGCGGGGGACACCGGGGAGCTGTTTTTT
- TRBJ2-1 - TRBV10-3 CAISESSLSSYNEQFF TGTGCCATCAGTGAGTCTAGCCTTAGCTCCTACAATGAGCAGTTCTTC
few TRBJ2-1 - TRBV20-1 CSASDRIWVDNEQFF TGCAGTGCTAGTGATAGGATCTGGGTGGACAATGAGCAGTTCTTC
- TRBJ1-2 - TRBV29-1 CSVEDNRAFYGYTF TGCAGCGTTGAAGATAATCGGGCTTTCTATGGCTACACCTTC
few TRBJ2-3 - TRBV5-6 CASSLKGGTDTDTQYF TGTGCCAGCAGCTTGAAGGGCGGGACGGACACAGATACGCAGTATTTT
- TRBJ1-2 TRBD1 TRBV10-3 CAIRGPANLGYTF TGTGCCATAAGGGGGCCAGCCAACCTTGGCTACACCTTC
few TRBJ2-2 - TRBV7-3 CASSPSRAGELFF TGTGCCAGCAGCCCCTCCCGGGCCGGGGAGCTGTTTTTT
- TRBJ2-2 TRBD1 TRBV18 CASSLTGGTNTGELFF TGTGCCAGCTCCTTGACAGGGGGCACGAACACCGGGGAGCTGTTTTTT
few TRBJ2-4 TRBD1 TRBV5-1 CASQGQVGLDRVNIQYF TGCGCCAGCCAGGGGCAGGTCGGCCTAGACAGGGTGAACATTCAGTACTTC
- TRBJ1-4 - TRBV15 CATSRLGEKLFF TGTGCCACCAGCCGGCTCGGTGAAAAACTGTTTTTT
few TRBJ2-3 - TRBV7-2 CASDQASWISTQYF TGTGCCAGCGATCAAGCATCGTGGATTTCGACGCAGTATTTT
- TRBJ2-7 - TRBV20-1 CSANQGLSYEQYF TGCAGTGCTAATCAGGGACTCTCCTACGAGCAGTACTTC
- TRBJ2-7 TRBD2 TRBV11-1 CASSAGGSGRYYEQYF TGTGCCAGCAGCGCCGGGGGGTCCGGGCGGTACTACGAGCAGTACTTC
few TRBJ2-1 - TRBV5-1 CASSSIGGSNEQFF TGCGCCAGCAGCTCTATTGGGGGAAGCAATGAGCAGTTCTTC
many TRBJ2-3 TRBD2 TRBV12-3/TRBV12-4 CASSPSGRAIDTQYF TGTGCCAGCAGTCCTAGCGGGAGGGCCATAGATACGCAGTATTTT
few TRBJ2-1 TRBD1 TRBV25-1 CASSEPLRTGRQFF TGTGCCAGCAGTGAACCCCTTAGGACAGGGAGGCAGTTCTTC
many TRBJ2-1 - TRBV28 CASTLRGNVYNEQFF TGTGCCAGCACCCTACGGGGCAATGTGTACAATGAGCAGTTCTTC
many TRBJ2-2 TRBD2 TRBV2 CASKLAGGQFGELFF TGTGCCAGCAAGTTAGCGGGAGGCCAATTCGGGGAGCTGTTTTTT
few TRBJ2-7 TRBD1 TRBV13 CASSGRDSFSYEQYF TGTGCCAGCAGCGGTCGGGACAGCTTCTCCTACGAGCAGTACTTC
- TRBJ2-3 - TRBV2 CASSVTLTDTQYF TGTGCCAGCAGTGTTACCCTCACAGATACGCAGTATTTT